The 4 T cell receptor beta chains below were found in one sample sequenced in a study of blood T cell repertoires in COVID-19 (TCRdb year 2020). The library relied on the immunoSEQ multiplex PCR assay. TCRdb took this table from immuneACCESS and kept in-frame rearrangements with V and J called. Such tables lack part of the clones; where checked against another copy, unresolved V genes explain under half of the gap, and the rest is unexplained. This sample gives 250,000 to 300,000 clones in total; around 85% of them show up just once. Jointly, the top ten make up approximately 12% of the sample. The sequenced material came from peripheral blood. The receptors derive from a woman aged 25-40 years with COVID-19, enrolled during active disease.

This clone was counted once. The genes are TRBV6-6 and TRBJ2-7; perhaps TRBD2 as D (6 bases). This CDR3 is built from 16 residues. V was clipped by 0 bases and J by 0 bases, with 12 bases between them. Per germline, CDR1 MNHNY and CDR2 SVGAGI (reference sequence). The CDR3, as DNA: TGTGCCAGCAGTTACTCGGGGGGTAGGAGCTCCTACGAGCAGTACTTC. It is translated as CASSYSGGRSSYEQYF.

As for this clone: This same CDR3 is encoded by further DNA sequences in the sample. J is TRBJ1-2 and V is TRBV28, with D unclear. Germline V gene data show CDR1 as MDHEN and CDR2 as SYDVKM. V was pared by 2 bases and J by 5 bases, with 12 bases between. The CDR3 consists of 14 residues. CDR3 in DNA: TGTGCCAGCAGTTTAAGCCGGGGTGGTTATGGCTACACCTTC. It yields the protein CASSLSRGGYGYTF.

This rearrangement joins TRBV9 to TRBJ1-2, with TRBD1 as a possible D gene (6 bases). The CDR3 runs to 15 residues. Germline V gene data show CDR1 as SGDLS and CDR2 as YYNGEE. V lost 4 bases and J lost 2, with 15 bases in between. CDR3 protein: CASSPGGGMNYGYTF. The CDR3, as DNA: TGTGCCAGCAGCCCCGGGGGGGGCATGAACTATGGCTACACCTTC.

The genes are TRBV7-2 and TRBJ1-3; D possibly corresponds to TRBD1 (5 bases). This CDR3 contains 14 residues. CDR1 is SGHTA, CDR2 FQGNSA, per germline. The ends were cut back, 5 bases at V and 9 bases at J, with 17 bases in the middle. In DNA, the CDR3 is TGTGCCAGCAGCCCGCACCAAGCCAGGGCCACCATATATTTT. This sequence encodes CASSPHQARATIYF.